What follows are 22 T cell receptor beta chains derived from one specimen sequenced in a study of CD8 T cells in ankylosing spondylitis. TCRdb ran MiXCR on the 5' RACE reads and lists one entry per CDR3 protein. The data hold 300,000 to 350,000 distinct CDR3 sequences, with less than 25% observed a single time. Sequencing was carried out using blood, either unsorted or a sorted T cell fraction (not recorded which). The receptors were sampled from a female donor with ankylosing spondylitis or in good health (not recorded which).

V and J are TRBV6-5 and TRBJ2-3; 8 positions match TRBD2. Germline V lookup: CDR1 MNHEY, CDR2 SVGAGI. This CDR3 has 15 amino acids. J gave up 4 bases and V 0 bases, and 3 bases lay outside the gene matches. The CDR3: CASSYSERGSDTQYF. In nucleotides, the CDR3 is TGTGCCAGCAGTTACTCGGAGCGGGGGTCAGATACGCAGTATTTT.

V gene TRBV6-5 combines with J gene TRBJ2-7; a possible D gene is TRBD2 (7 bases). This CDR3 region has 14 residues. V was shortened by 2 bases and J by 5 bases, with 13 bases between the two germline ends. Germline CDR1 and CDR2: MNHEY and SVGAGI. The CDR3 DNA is TGTGCCAGCAGTTACAGGGGGGGTCAGAACGAGCAGTACTTC. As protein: CASSYRGGQNEQYF.

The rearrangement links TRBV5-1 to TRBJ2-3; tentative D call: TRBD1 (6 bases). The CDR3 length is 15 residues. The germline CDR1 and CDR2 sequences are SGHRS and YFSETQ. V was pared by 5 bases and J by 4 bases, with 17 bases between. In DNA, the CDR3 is TGCGCCAGCAGGCAGGGGACATCAGGGTCAGATACGCAGTATTTT. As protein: CASRQGTSGSDTQYF. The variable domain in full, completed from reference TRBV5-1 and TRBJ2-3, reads KAGVTQTPRYLIKTRGQQVTLSCSPISGHRSVSWYQQTPGQGLQFLFEYFSETQRNKGNFPGRFSGRQFSNSRSEMNVSTLELGDSALYLCASRQGTSGSDTQYFGPGTRLTVL.

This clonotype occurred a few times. CDR3 in amino acids: CASSLGDIQYF. Here the CDR3 DNA reads TGTGCCAGCAGCTTAGGGGACATTCAGTACTTC. This sequence joins TRBV7-2 and TRBJ2-4; D is uncertain. The germline CDR1 and CDR2 sequences are SGHTA and FQGNSA. Trimming took off 1 base at V and 8 bases at J, with 3 bases between the two ends. The CDR3 extends over 11 amino acids. The full variable domain, its missing parts supplied by reference TRBV7-2 and TRBJ2-4, is GAGVSQSPSNKVTEKGKDVELRCDPISGHTALYWYRQSLGQGLEFLIYFQGNSAPDKSGLPSDRFSAERTGGSVSTLTIQRTQQEDSAVYLCASSLGDIQYFGAGTRLSVL.

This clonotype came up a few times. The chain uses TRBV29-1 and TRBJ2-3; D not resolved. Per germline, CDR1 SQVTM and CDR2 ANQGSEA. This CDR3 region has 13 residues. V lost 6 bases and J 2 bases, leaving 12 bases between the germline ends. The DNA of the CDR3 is TGCAGCGTCCACGGGCGGCTCACAGATACGCAGTATTTT. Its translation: CSVHGRLTDTQYF.

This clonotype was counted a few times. The CDR3 DNA sequence: TGTGCCAGCAGTTTAGAGTGGATGGTAACCGGGGAGCTGTTTTTT. It codes for CASSLEWMVTGELFF. J is TRBJ2-2 and V is TRBV12-3 or TRBV12-4; D is ambiguous. The V gene lost 1 base and the J gene lost 5 bases, with 11 bases spanning the gap. The CDR3 spans 15 residues.

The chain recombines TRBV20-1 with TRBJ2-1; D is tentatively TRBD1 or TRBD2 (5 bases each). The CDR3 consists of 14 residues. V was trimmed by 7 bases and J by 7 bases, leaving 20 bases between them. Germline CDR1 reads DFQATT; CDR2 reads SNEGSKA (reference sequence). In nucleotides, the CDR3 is TGCAGTGTCTCAGGGAGTCAAGCGTTGAATGAGCAGTTCTTC. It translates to CSVSGSQALNEQFF.

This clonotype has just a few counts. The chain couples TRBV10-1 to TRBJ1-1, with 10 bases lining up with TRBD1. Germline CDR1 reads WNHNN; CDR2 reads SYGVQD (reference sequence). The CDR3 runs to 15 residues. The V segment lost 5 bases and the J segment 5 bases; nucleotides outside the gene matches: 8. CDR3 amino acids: CASSPGTGEETEAFF. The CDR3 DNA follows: TGCGCCAGCAGTCCCGGGACAGGGGAGGAGACTGAAGCTTTCTTT.

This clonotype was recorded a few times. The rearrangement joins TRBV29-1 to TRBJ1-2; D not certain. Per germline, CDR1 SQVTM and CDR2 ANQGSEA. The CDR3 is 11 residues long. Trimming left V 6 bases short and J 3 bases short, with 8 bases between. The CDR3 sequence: CSVRADYGYTF. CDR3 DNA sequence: TGCAGCGTGAGGGCAGACTATGGCTACACCTTC.

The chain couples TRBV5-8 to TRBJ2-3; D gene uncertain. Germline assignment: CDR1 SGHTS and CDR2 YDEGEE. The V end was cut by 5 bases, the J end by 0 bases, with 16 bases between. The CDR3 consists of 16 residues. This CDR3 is CASRQSLVGSTDTQYF. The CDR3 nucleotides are TGTGCCAGCAGGCAATCACTCGTCGGCAGCACAGATACGCAGTATTTT.

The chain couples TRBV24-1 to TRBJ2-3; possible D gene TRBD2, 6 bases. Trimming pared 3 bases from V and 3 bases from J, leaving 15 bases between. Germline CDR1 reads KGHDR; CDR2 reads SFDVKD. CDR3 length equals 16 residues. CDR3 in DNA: TGTGCCACCAGTGATGGAAGGAGGGAGAAGACAGATACGCAGTATTTT. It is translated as CATSDGRREKTDTQYF.

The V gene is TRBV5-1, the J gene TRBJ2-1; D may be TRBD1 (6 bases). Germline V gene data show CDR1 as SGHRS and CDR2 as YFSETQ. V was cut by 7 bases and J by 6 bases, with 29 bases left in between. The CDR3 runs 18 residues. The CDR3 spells CASRASLPGHRDPNEQFF. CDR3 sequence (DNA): TGCGCCAGCCGCGCCAGCCTTCCGGGACACAGGGATCCCAATGAGCAGTTCTTC. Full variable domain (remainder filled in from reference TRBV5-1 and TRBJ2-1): KAGVTQTPRYLIKTRGQQVTLSCSPISGHRSVSWYQQTPGQGLQFLFEYFSETQRNKGNFPGRFSGRQFSNSRSEMNVSTLELGDSALYLCASRASLPGHRDPNEQFFGPGTRLTVL.

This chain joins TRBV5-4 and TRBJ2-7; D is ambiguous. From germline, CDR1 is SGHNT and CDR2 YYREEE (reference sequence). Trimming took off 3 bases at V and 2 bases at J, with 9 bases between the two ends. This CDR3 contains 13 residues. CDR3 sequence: CASSYANAYEQYF. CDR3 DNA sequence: TGTGCCAGCAGCTACGCGAATGCCTACGAGCAGTACTTC. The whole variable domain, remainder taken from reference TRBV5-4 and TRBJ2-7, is ETGVTQSPTHLIKTRGQQVTLRCSSQSGHNTVSWYQQALGQGPQFIFQYYREEENGRGNFPPRFSGLQFPNYSSELNVNALELDDSALYLCASSYANAYEQYFGPGTRLTVT.

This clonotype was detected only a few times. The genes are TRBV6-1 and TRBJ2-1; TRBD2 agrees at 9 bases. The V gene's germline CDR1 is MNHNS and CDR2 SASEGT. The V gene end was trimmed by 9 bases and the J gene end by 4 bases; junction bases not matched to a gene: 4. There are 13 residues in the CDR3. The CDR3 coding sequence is TGTGCCAGGACTAGCGGAAAATACAATGAGCAGTTCTTC. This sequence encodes CARTSGKYNEQFF.

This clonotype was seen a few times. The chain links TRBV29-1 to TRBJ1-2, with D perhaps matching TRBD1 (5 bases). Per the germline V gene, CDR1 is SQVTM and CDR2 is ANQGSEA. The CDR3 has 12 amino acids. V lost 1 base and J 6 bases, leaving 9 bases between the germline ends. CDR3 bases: TGCAGCGTTGAAGCCCCGGGGGATGGCTACACCTTC. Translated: CSVEAPGDGYTF.

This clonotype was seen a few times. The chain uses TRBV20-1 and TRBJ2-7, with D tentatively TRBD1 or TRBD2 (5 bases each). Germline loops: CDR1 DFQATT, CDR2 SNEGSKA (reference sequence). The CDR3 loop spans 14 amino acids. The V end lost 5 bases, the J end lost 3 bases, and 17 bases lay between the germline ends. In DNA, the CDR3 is TGCAGTGCTCTTGGCTACCCGGGACGCTACGAGCAGTACTTC. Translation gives CSALGYPGRYEQYF.

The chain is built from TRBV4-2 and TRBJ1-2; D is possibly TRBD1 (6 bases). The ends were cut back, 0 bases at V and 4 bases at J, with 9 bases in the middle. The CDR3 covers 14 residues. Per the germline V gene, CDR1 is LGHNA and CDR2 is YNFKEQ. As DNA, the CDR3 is TGTGCCAGCAGCCAAGAGGGACACCTCTATGGCTACACCTTC. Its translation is CASSQEGHLYGYTF.

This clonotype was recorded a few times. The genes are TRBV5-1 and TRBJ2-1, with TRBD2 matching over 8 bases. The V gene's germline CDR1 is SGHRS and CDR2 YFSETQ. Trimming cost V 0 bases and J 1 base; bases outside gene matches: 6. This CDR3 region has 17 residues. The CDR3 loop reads CASSLDLLAGSYNEQFF. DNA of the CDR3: TGCGCCAGCAGCTTGGACCTTCTAGCGGGTTCCTACAATGAGCAGTTCTTC.

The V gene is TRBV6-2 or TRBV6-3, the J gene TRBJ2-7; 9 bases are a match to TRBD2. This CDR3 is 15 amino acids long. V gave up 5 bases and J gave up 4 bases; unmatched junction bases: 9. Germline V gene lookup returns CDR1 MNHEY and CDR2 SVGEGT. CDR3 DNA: TGTGCCAGCAGTGGCGCGGGAGGGAAACTTTACGAGCAGTACTTC. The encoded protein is CASSGAGGKLYEQYF.

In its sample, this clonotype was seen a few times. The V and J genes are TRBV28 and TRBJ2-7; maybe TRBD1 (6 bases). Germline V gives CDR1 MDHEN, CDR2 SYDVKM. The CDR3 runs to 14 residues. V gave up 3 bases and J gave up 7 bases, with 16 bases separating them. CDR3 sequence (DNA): TGTGCCAGCAGTTTGGGGACACGGTCCAGGGAGCAGTACTTC. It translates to CASSLGTRSREQYF.

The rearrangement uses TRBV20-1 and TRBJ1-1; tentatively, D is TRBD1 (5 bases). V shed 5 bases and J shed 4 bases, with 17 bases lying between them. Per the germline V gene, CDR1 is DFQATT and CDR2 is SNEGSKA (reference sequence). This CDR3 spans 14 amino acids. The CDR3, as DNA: TGCAGTGCTCTTAAGGTGGGGGTACTCACTGAAGCTTTCTTT. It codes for CSALKVGVLTEAFF.

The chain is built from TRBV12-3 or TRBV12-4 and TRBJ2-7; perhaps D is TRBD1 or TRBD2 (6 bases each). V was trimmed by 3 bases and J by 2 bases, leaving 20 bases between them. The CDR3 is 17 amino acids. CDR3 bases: TGTGCCAGCAGTTTGCAATCTGCCCGGGGGCTCACCTACGAGCAGTACTTC. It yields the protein CASSLQSARGLTYEQYF.